A selection of T cell receptor beta chains follows, all from one sample in a study of vaccination and CD4 T cells after COVID-19. These receptors' antigens are unknown. Each CDR3 protein gets one entry after TCRdb re-called the PCR reads with MiXCR. The sample consists of about 15,000 distinct CDR3 sequences, around 56% of them appearing once. The specimen was CD4+ T cells from blood, cultured in vitro. The receptors stem from a human donor who had recovered from COVID-19. CDR3s leave out the opening cysteine and the closing phenylalanine or tryptophan.

V	CDR3
TRBV20-1	SASTLSFLNTEAF
TRBV24-1	ATSDPGNTEAF
TRBV15	ATSREAREQY
TRBV11-2	ASSLDSGSTSDTQY
TRBV7-2	ASSLGLAGSDTQY
TRBV6-1	ASSETVNYGYT
TRBV11-3	ASSLGSGGSGELF
TRBV7-3	ASSSGSGTGLNTEAF
TRBV6-1	AGSGTGSGVTQY
TRBV6-1	ATRRANYGYT
TRBV18	ASSIVQENTEAF
TRBV7-2	ASSLGLAGGATDTQY
TRBV28	ASSWGRNEQF
TRBV5-1	ASSLGQYQETQY
TRBV10-1	ASSEFEPDRPTNEKLF
TRBV24-1	ATSDRLAGQETQY
TRBV6-2/TRBV6-3	ASSNPYRNTEAF
TRBV6-2/TRBV6-3	ASTYHLNFRGGTVEAF
TRBV6-1	ASMRTVNEKLF
TRBV12-3/TRBV12-4	ASREGLNEQF
TRBV7-3	ASSLGNTIY
TRBV7-8	ASHGQRNTEAF
TRBV7-2	ASSTDGPTDTQY
TRBV5-4	ASSLGLGLPYGYT
TRBV20-1	STQKSQIRSWNTEAF
TRBV20-1	SARGGGVSTDTQY
TRBV7-6	ASSFGASSTDTQY
TRBV6-1	ASRAVGRGVYGYT
TRBV20-1	SARPQGTTGELF